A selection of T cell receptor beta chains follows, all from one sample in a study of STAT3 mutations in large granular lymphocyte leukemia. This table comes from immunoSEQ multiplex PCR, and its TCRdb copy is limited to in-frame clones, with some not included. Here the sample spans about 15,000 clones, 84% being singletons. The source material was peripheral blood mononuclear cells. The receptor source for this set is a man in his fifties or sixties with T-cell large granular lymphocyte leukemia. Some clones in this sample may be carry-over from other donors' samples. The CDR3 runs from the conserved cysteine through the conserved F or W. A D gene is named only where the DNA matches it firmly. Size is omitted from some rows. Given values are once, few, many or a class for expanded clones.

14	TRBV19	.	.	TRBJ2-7	TGTGCCAGTACCCCCCCGGACGCACCCTACGAGCAGTACTTC	CASTPPDAPYEQYF
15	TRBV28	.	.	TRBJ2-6	TGTGCCAGCACCGAGGAAATCTCTGGGGCCAACGTCCTGACTTTC	CASTEEISGANVLTF
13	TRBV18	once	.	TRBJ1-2	TGTGCCAGCTCACCACCGGGACCCTATGGCTACACCTTC	CASSPPGPYGYTF
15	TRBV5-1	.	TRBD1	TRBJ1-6	TGCGCCAGCAGCCCGGGGACAGGGGAACGATCACCCCTCCACTTT	CASSPGTGERSPLHF
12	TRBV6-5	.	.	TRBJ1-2	TGTGCCAGCAGCCCCCCGGAAGGTGGCTACACCTTC	CASSPPEGGYTF
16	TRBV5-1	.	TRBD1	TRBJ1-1	TGCGCCAGCAGCCGAGGACAGGGGATATATAGCACTGAAGCTTTCTTT	CASSRGQGIYSTEAFF
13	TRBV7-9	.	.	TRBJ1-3	TGTGCCAGCAGCTTAGGGGAAGGAAACACCATATATTTT	CASSLGEGNTIYF
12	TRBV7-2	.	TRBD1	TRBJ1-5	TGTGCCAGCAGCCTAGAGACAGGGTCCCAGCATTTT	CASSLETGSQHF
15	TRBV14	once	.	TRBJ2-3	TGTGCCAGCAGCCAAGGGGTCTCCGGCACAGATACGCAGTATTTT	CASSQGVSGTDTQYF
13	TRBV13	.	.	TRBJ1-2	TGTGCCAGCAGCTCCCGGGCGGGTTGGGGCTACACCTTC	CASSSRAGWGYTF
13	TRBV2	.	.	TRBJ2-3	TGTGCCAGCATCTACTGGGGCACAGATACGCAGTATTTT	CASIYWGTDTQYF
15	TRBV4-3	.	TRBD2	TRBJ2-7	TGCGCCAGCAGCCAAGGGGGGACTAGTGGCTACGAGCAGTACTTC	CASSQGGTSGYEQYF
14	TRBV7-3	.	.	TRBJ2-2	TGTGCCAGCAGCTTCGGGACAATCACCGGGGAGCTGTTTTTT	CASSFGTITGELFF
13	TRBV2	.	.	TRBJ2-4	TGTGCCAGCAGGGGGGACTGGTCCAACCGTCAGTACTTC	CASRGDWSNRQYF
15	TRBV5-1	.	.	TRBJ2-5	TGCGCCAGCAGCACGGAGGGGGGCGGGAGAGAGACCCAGTACTTC	CASSTEGGGRETQYF
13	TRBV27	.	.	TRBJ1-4	TGTGCCAGCAGTTTAAGACGGAATGAAAAACTGTTTTTT	CASSLRRNEKLFF
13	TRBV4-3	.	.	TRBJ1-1	TGCGCCAGCAGAGCCAGATTGAACACTGAAGCTTTCTTT	CASRARLNTEAFF
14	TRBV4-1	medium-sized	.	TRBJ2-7	TGCGCCAGCAGCCTAGGGACGGACTCCTACGAGCAGTACTTC	CASSLGTDSYEQYF
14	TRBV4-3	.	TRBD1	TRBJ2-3	TGCGCCAGCAGCCAAGACACAGGGGTAAATACGCAGTATTTT	CASSQDTGVNTQYF
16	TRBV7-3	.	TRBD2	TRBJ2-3	TGTGCCAGCAGCGTCTCCGCGGGACTAGGGACAGATACGCAGTATTTT	CASSVSAGLGTDTQYF
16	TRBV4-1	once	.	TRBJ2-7	TGCGCCAGCAGCCAAGATTTCCGGGGTTTCTCCTACGAGCAGTACTTC	CASSQDFRGFSYEQYF
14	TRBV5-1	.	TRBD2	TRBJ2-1	TGCGCCAGCAGACTAGCGGTCCAGGTCAATGAGCAGTTCTTC	CASRLAVQVNEQFF
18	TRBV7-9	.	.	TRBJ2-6	TGTGCCAGCAGTGCGCGTTCAGCGGGCAGCTCTGGGGCCAACGTCCTGACTTTC	CASSARSAGSSGANVLTF
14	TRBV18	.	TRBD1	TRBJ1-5	TGTGCCAGCTCACGGGGACAGGGGACTCAGCCCCAGCATTTT	CASSRGQGTQPQHF
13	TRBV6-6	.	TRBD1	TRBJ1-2	TGTGCCAGCAGTTCGGACAGGATCTATGGCTACACCTTC	CASSSDRIYGYTF
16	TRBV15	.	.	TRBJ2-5	TGTGCCACCAGCAGAGGGCCGGGGGAGGACAAGGAGACCCAGTACTTC	CATSRGPGEDKETQYF
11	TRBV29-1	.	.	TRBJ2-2	TGCAGCGCAGGAAGGGCCGGGGAGCTGTTTTTT	CSAGRAGELFF
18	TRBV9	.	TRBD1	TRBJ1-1	TGTGCCAGCAGCGTTGGGGTGGCAGGGGGTGCCGAGAACACTGAAGCTTTCTTT	CASSVGVAGGAENTEAFF
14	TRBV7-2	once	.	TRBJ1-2	TGTGCCAGCCGAGGGGCAGCTTATAACTATGGCTACACCTTC	CASRGAAYNYGYTF
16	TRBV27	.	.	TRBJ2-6	TGTGCCAGCAGTTTATACAATGTACTTGGGGCCAACGTCCTGACTTTC	CASSLYNVLGANVLTF
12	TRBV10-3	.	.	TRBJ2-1	TGTGCCATCAGTTGGTATCGCAATGAGCAGTTCTTC	CAISWYRNEQFF
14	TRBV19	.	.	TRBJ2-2	TGTGCCAGTACTCTGGACCGGAACACCGGGGAGCTGTTTTTT	CASTLDRNTGELFF
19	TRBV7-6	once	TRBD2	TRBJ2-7	TGTGCCAGCAGCCTATCTAGAGCCAGGGTAAAGCGGGAGGACTACGAGCAGTACTTC	CASSLSRARVKREDYEQYF
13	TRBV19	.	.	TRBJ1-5	TGTGCCAGTAGTGAAGTAAGGAATCAGCCCCAGCATTTT	CASSEVRNQPQHF